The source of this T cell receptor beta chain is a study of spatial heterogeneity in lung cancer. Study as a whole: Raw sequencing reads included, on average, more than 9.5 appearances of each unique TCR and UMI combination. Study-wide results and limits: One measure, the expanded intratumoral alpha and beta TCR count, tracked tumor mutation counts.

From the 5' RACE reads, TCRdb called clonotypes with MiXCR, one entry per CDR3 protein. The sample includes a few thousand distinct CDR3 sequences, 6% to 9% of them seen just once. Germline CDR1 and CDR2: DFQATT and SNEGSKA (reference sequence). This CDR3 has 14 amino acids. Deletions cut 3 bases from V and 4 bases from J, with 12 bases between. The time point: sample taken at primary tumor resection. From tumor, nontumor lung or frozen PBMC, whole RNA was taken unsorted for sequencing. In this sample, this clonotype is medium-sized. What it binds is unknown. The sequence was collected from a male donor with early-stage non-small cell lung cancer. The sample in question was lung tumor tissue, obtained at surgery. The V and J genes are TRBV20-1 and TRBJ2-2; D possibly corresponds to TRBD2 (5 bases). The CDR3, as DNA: TGCAGTGCTAGTGGGCTAGCAGGCACCGGGGAGCTGTTTTTT. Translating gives CSASGLAGTGELFF.